This TCR beta chain comes out of a study of metastatic and nonmetastatic thyroid tumors. On the study more broadly: Peripheral blood and tumor or nodule samples from malignant and benign thyroid patients were compared.

All patients were untreated before thyroid surgery. Under the authors' procedure: The distant-metastasis classifier for papillary thyroid cancer was built from CDR3 differences across clinicopathological groups. TCRdb used MiXCR to call clones anew from the PCR reads. These V and J calls rely on TCRdb rather than the paper's analysis. The sample consists of roughly 6,200 clones, roughly 30% of them appearing once. CDR1 is MNHEY, CDR2 SVGEGT, per germline. V lost 0 bases, J lost 6 bases, and 9 bases lay in between. The CDR3 has 14 amino acids. This clone appeared a few times. No antigen is known for it. General study results and limits: Significantly greater TCR beta diversity was reportedly found in malignant thyroid tumors than in benign nodules (in blood and tumor).

The receptor was isolated from a female donor with papillary thyroid cancer or a benign thyroid nodule (not recorded which). Some clones in this sample may be carry-over from other donors' samples. The sequencing sample was made of adjacent normal tissue. The chain recombines TRBV6-2 or TRBV6-3 with TRBJ2-1; D is possibly TRBD1 (5 bases). CDR3 loop: CASSYSARGNEQFF. The CDR3 DNA sequence: TGTGCCAGCAGTTACTCAGCTAGGGGCAATGAGCAGTTCTTC.